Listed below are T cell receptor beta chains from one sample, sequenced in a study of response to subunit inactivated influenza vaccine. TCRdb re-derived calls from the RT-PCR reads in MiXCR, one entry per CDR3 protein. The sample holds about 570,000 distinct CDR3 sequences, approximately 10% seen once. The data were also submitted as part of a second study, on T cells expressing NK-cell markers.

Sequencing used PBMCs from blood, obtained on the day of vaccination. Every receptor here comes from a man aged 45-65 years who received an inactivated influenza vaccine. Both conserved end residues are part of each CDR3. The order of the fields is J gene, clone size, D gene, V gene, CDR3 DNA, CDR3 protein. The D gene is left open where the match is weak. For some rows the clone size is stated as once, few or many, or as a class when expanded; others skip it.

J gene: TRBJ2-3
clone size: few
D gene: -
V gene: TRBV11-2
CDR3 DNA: TGTGCCAGCAGCCTACGGACTTTTAGCACAGATACGCAGTATTTT
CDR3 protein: CASSLRTFSTDTQYF

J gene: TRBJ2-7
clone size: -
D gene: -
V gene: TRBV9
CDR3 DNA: TGTGCCAGCAGCGTAGGCTGGGGCCCAACCTACGAGCAGTACTTC
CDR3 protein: CASSVGWGPTYEQYF

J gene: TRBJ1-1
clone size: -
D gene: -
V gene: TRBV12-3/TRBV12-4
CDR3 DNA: TGTGCCAGCAGTTTGGGTCAGCACTCTGAAGCTTTCTTT
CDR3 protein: CASSLGQHSEAFF

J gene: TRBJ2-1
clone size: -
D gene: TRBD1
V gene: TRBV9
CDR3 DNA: TGTGCCAGCAGCGAGGGACAGGGGATTGAGTATGAGCAGTTCTTC
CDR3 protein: CASSEGQGIEYEQFF

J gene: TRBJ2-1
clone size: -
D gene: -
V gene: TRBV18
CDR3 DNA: TGTGCCAGCTCTCACAACCGACCGGGACCCCGTGGATCTATGGAGCAGTTCTTC
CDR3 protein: CASSHNRPGPRGSMEQFF

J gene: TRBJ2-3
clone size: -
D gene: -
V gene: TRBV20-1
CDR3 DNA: TGCAGTGCTGACCCACCGGCCCTGTCGCAGTATTTT
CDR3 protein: CSADPPALSQYF

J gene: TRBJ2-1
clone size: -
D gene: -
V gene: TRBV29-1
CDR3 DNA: TGCAGCGTTGAGGATCGGGGGAGTTCCTACAATGAGCAGTTCTTC
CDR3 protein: CSVEDRGSSYNEQFF

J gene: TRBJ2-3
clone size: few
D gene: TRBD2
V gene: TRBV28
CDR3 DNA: TGTGCCAGCAGTTCACCTACGGGGGGGCCTGGATCAGATACGCAGTATTTT
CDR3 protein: CASSSPTGGPGSDTQYF

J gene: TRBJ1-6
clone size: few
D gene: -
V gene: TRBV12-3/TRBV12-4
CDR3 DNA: TGTGCCAGCAGCTCAACCGCCGACCAGAGCTCCTATAATTCACCCCTCCACTTT
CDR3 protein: CASSSTADQSSYNSPLHF

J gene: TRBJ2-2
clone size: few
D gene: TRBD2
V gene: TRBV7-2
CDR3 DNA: TGTGCCAGCAGAACAACTAGCGGGAAGAACACCGGGGAGCTGTTTTTT
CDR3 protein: CASRTTSGKNTGELFF

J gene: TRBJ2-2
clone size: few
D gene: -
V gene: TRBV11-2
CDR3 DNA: TGTGCCAGCAGCTTAGCACCAGATTCAGGGGACACCGGGGAGCTGTTTTTT
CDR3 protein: CASSLAPDSGDTGELFF

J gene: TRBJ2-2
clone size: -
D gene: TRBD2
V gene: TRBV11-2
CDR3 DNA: TGTGCCAGCAGCTTAGTAGGAGCGGGAGGCCCGAACACCGGGGAGCTGTTTTTT
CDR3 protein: CASSLVGAGGPNTGELFF

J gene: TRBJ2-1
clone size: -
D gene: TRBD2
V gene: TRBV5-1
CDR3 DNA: TGCGCCAGCAGCCCAGCCGGGACTAGCGGGAATGAGCAGTTCTTC
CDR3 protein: CASSPAGTSGNEQFF

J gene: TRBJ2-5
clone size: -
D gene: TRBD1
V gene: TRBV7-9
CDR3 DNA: TGTGCCAGCAGCTCCCGGGACAGACTTCAAGAGACCCAGTACTTC
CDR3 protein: CASSSRDRLQETQYF

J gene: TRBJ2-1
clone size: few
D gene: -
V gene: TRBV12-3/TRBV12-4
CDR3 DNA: TGTGCCAGCAGTTTAGAGGGGTCGCAGTTCTTC
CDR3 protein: CASSLEGSQFF

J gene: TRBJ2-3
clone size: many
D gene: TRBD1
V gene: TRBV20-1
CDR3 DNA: TGCAGTGCTAGATCCTTAGGAGGGCAGGGGGCCGCAGATACGCAGTATTTT
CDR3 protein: CSARSLGGQGAADTQYF

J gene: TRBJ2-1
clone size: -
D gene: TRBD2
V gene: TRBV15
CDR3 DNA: TGTGCCACCAGCAAAGCGGGGGGTAGGCTGGAGCAGTTCTTC
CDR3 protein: CATSKAGGRLEQFF

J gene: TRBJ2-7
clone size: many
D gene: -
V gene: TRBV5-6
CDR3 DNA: TGTGCCAGCAGCTTGCGGACAGCTCTTAACTCCTACGAGCAGTACTTC
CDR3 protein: CASSLRTALNSYEQYF

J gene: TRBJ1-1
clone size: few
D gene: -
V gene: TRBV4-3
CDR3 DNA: TGCGCCAGCAGCCAGGGGCGGGAGGGCCCCAACACTGAAGCTTTCTTT
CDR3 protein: CASSQGREGPNTEAFF

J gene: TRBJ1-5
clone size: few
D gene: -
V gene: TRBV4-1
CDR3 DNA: TGCGCCAGCAGCACCGGCCGGGGTGGGTGGGTCAATCAGCCCCAGCATTTT
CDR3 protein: CASSTGRGGWVNQPQHF

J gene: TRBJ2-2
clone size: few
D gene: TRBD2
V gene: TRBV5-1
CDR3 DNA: TGCGCCAGCAGCTTACAGCGGGGGGCTGCCCCCGGGGAGCTGTTTTTT
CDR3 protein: CASSLQRGAAPGELFF

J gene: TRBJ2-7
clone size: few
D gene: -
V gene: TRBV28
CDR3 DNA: TGTGCCAGCAGTTTATTCGAAGGGCGGTACGAGCAGTACTTC
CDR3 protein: CASSLFEGRYEQYF

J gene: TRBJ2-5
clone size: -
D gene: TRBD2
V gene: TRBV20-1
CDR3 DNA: TGCAGTGCTAGATCTGGGACTAGCGGGGCCCAAGAGACCCAGTACTTC
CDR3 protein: CSARSGTSGAQETQYF

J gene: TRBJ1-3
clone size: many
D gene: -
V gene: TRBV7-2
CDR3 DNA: TGTGCCAGCAGCTTGGGGGGGTCTGGAAACACCATATATTTT
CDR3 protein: CASSLGGSGNTIYF

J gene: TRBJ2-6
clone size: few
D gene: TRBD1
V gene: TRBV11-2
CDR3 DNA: TGTGCCAGCAGCCGGACCGGGACAGGGGTCTCTGGGGCCAACGTCCTGACTTTC
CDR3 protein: CASSRTGTGVSGANVLTF

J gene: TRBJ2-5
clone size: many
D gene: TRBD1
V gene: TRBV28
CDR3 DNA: TGTGCCAGCAGAGGTGACGGGACAGCCAAAGAGACCCAGTACTTC
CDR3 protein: CASRGDGTAKETQYF

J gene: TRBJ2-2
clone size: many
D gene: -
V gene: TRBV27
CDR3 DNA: TGTGCCAGCAGTCTCGGCCGACCATACAGGGTTACGAACACCGGGGAGCTGTTTTTT
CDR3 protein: CASSLGRPYRVTNTGELFF

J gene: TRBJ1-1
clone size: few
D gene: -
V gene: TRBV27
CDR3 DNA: TGTGCCAGCAGTTTATTTGGAAGCGCCACGAGGGACACTGAAGCTTTCTTT
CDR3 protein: CASSLFGSATRDTEAFF

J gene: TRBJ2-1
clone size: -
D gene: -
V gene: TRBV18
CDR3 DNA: TGTGCCAGCTCACCATTCTCTCGGGGGAGCTCCTACAATGAGCAGTTCTTC
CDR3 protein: CASSPFSRGSSYNEQFF

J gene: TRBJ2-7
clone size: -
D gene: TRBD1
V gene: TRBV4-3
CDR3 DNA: TGCGCCAGCAGCCAAGAAGCTTTTGGGACAGGGTCCTACGAGCAGTACTTC
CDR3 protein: CASSQEAFGTGSYEQYF

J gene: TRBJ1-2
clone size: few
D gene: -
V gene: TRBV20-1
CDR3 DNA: TGCAGTGCTCTGGTTGGGGGGGCCTATGGCTACACCTTC
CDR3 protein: CSALVGGAYGYTF